Below, 21 T cell receptor beta chains from the same sample are listed, as sequenced in a study of T cell repertoires in cytomegalovirus infection (dated by TCRdb to about 2019). This sample's treatment or condition label indicates: in vitro stimulation with specific CMV peptide epitopes to enrich CMV-specific T cells. TCRdb records Illumina HiSeq 1500 as the sequencer. The raw public reads went through TCRdb reprocessing: fastp at Q25, MiXCR clone calling, in-frame beta chains kept. Rows are combined by CDR3 protein, so each entry shows the most common genes and DNA. Present in this sample are approximately 910,000 distinct CDR3 sequences, around 30% of which were seen just once. The leading ten clones occupy 11% to 15% of the sample. The antigens these receptors bind are not known. Specimen: cultured CD8+ T cells from PBMCs, collected from culture after CMV antigen stimulation. The receptor source for this set is a human donor in good health (CMV status not recorded). Some clones in this sample may be carry-over from other donors' samples.

The sample holds a few counts of this clonotype. The rearrangement links TRBV11-3 to TRBJ2-3; 16 bases line up with TRBD2. Germline V gene lookup returns CDR1 SGHNT and CDR2 YENEEA. V dropped 8 bases and J dropped 11; count of bases not matched to a gene: 10. CDR3 size: 15 residues. The CDR3 coding sequence is TGTGCCAGCGTGCCGGGACTAGCGGGGGGGCAAGGGCAGTATTTT. Translating gives CASVPGLAGGQGQYF.

The rearrangement links TRBV7-3 to TRBJ1-1; D is ambiguous. Trimming stripped 2 bases from V and 11 bases from J, with 12 bases between. Germline V CDR1 and CDR2: SGHTA, FQGTGA. The CDR3 is 12 amino acids. CDR3 loop: CASSLVGLGAFF. CDR3 coding DNA: TGTGCCAGCAGCTTAGTTGGGTTAGGCGCTTTCTTT. The full variable domain, its missing parts supplied by reference TRBV7-3 and TRBJ1-1, is GAGVSQTPSNKVTEKGKYVELRCDPISGHTALYWYRQSLGQGPEFLIYFQGTGAADDSGLPNDRFFAVRPEGSVSTLKIQRTERGDSAVYLCASSLVGLGAFFGQGTRLTVV.

The table lists this clonotype with a few counts. The CDR3 DNA reads TGTGCCAGCAGTTCGGGACGGACCGGGGTTGAAGCTTTCTTT. Protein sequence: CASSSGRTGVEAFF. The genes are TRBV6-2 or TRBV6-3 and TRBJ1-1, with D possibly TRBD1 on 5 matching bases. This CDR3 spans 14 amino acids. Germline V gives CDR1 MNHEY, CDR2 SVGEGT. V was trimmed by 4 bases and J by 7 bases, leaving 16 bases between them.

This chain links TRBV14 with TRBJ2-3; the D is unclear. Germline V gene lookup returns CDR1 SGHDN and CDR2 FVKESK. The CDR3 extends over 17 amino acids. V lost 0 bases, J lost 0 bases, and 13 bases lay in between. This CDR3 is CASSQEARVRSTDTQYF. The CDR3 nucleotides read TGTGCCAGCAGCCAAGAAGCGCGCGTCCGGAGCACAGATACGCAGTATTTT.

A remark on this clonotype: A much bigger clone sits one base away, suggesting this may be a read error. This chain uses TRBV7-4 with TRBJ1-5; D unclear. Germline V gene data show CDR1 as SGHVT and CDR2 as SQSDAQ. The CDR3 totals 15 residues. V was trimmed by 2 bases and J by 7 bases, leaving 15 bases between them. In DNA form, the CDR3 reads TGTGCCAGCAGCTTAAGCGGACTGGGTTTCCAGCCCCAGCATTTT. This encodes CASSLSGLGFQPQHF. The variable domain in full, with the rest retrieved from reference TRBV7-4 and TRBJ1-5, is GAGVSQSPRYKVAKRGRDVALRCDSISGHVTLYWYRQTLGQGSEVLTYSQSDAQRDKSGRPSGRFSAERPERSVSTLKIQRTEQGDSAVYLCASSLSGLGFQPQHFGDGTRLSIL.

The sample holds many counts of this clonotype. This chain links TRBV15 with TRBJ2-2; no firm D call. The CDR3 extends over 17 amino acids. Germline loops: CDR1 LNHNV, CDR2 YYDKDF (reference sequence). V was shortened by 0 bases and J by 4 bases, with 15 bases between the two germline ends. CDR3 in DNA: TGTGCCACCAGCAGAGAAAACACCGCGCTTAGCACCGGGGAGCTGTTTTTT. Its protein product is CATSRENTALSTGELFF.

V usage is TRBV4-3 and J usage is TRBJ2-1, with 11 bases fitting TRBD2. Per germline, CDR1 LGHNA and CDR2 YSLEER. V lost 0 bases to trimming and J lost 0 bases; unmatched junction nucleotides: 10. This CDR3 is built from 20 residues. CDR3 in DNA: TGCGCCAGCAGCCAAGATCGGCTAGCGGGGGGCCTGAGCTCCTACAATGAGCAGTTCTTC. Residues: CASSQDRLAGGLSSYNEQFF.

This clonotype has a count of ten or more. The chain carries TRBV6-1 and TRBJ1-1; D perhaps matches TRBD1 (6 bases). The CDR3 runs to 13 residues. V lost 5 bases, J lost 1 base, and 8 bases lay in between. Germline CDR1 and CDR2: MNHNS and SASEGT. Here the CDR3 DNA reads TGTGCCAGCAGTTGGGACACGAACACTGAAGCTTTCTTT. Its translation is CASSWDTNTEAFF.

This chain connects TRBV7-6 to TRBJ2-7; TRBD2 matches at 7 bases. V dropped 1 base and J dropped 2; count of bases not matched to a gene: 5. The germline gives CDR1 SGHVS, CDR2 FNYEAQ. The CDR3 runs 15 residues. CDR3 sequence reads: CASSLVSGGTYEQYF. In DNA, the CDR3 is TGTGCCAGCAGCTTAGTCTCGGGGGGTACCTACGAGCAGTACTTC. The variable domain in full, with the rest retrieved from reference TRBV7-6 and TRBJ2-7, is GAGVSQSPRYKVTKRGQDVALRCDPISGHVSLYWYRQALGQGPEFLTYFNYEAQQDKSGLPNDRFSAERPEGSISTLTIQRTEQRDSAMYRCASSLVSGGTYEQYFGPGTRLTVT.

The CDR3, as DNA: TGCGCCAGCAGCCAGGAGACAGGGGTTGAGCAGTTCTTC. It is translated as CASSQETGVEQFF. The rearrangement links TRBV4-1 to TRBJ2-1; 8 bases are shared with TRBD1. Germline values: CDR1 MGHRA, CDR2 YSYEKL. This CDR3 region has 13 residues. The trim removed 3 bases at V and 9 bases at J, leaving 4 bases unmatched.

This chain links TRBV7-2 with TRBJ2-7; maybe TRBD1 (5 bases). Germline CDR1 is SGHTA and CDR2 is FQGNSA. V gave up 5 bases and J gave up 3 bases, with 8 bases separating them. CDR3 length: 12 amino acids. The CDR3 bases are TGTGCCAGCAGCCCGACAGTCTACGAGCAGTACTTC. This sequence encodes CASSPTVYEQYF.

The chain carries TRBV6-5 and TRBJ2-6, with D unresolved. The CDR3 consists of 19 residues. CDR1 is MNHEY and CDR2 is SVGAGI in the germline V gene. Trimming left V 0 bases short and J 2 bases short, with 17 bases between. CDR3 sequence reads: CASSYSASSELAGANVLTF. As DNA, the CDR3 is TGTGCCAGCAGTTACTCAGCCTCTTCCGAACTCGCTGGGGCCAACGTCCTGACTTTC.

This sequence joins TRBV28 and TRBJ1-1, with D perhaps TRBD1 (5 bases). There are 13 residues in the CDR3. V lost 3 bases to trimming and J lost 6 bases, with 11 bases between them. CDR1 and CDR2 from the germline V gene are MDHEN and SYDVKM. The chain's CDR3 is CASSLRLGAEAFF. CDR3 DNA: TGTGCCAGCAGTTTGCGTCTAGGGGCTGAAGCTTTCTTT.

The chain recombines TRBV25-1 with TRBJ2-7; TRBD1 agrees at 11 bases. After removal of 4 bases from V and 3 bases from J, the junction contained 5 bases not matched to a gene. The germline gives CDR1 MGHDK, CDR2 SYGVNS. This CDR3 spans 15 amino acids. The CDR3 DNA reads TGTGCCAGCAGTGGGTGGGGGACAGGGGGCTACGAGCAGTACGTC. It is translated as CASSGWGTGGYEQYV.

This clonotype was seen at least ten times. The rearrangement uses TRBV7-2 and TRBJ1-1, with D possibly being TRBD1 (6 bases). Looked up from germline, CDR1 is SGHTA and CDR2 is FQGNSA. The CDR3 length is 14 residues. The V gene lost 5 bases and the J gene lost 4 bases, with 14 bases spanning the gap. The CDR3: CASSPIGGSTEAFF. CDR3 in DNA: TGTGCCAGCAGCCCCATAGGGGGGTCCACTGAAGCTTTCTTT. Full variable domain (remainder filled in from reference TRBV7-2 and TRBJ1-1): GAGVSQSPSNKVTEKGKDVELRCDPISGHTALYWYRQSLGQGLEFLIYFQGNSAPDKSGLPSDRFSAERTGGSVSTLTIQRTQQEDSAVYLCASSPIGGSTEAFFGQGTRLTVV.

This sequence joins TRBV29-1 and TRBJ2-2, with TRBD2 identical over 10 bases. Trimming took 0 bases from V and 6 from J; bases not matched to a gene: 4. The germline V gene has CDR1 SQVTM and CDR2 ANQGSEA. CDR3 length equals 15 residues. CDR3 protein: CSVEDERGGPGELFF. CDR3 coding DNA: TGCAGCGTTGAAGATGAGCGGGGGGGCCCCGGGGAGCTGTTTTTT.

The genes are TRBV11-2 and TRBJ2-1, with no clear D. Germline CDR1 is SGHAT and CDR2 is FQNNGV. Trimming cost V 4 bases and J 8 bases, with 12 bases left between them. CDR3 length: 13 residues. As DNA, the CDR3 is TGTGCCAGCAGCTCGGCGGCTTCCTATGAGCAGTTCTTC. It encodes CASSSAASYEQFF.

The CDR3 sequence: CASSYPDRGNEKLFF. The DNA for the CDR3 is TGTGCCAGCAGTTACCCTGACAGGGGTAATGAAAAACTGTTTTTT. The V call is TRBV6-6, the J call TRBJ1-4, with 8 bases fitting TRBD1. This CDR3 contains 15 residues. Germline CDR1 reads MNHNY; CDR2 reads SVGAGI (reference sequence). V was clipped by 2 bases and J by 4 bases; unmatched bases: 3.

This clonotype was counted between two and nine times. This chain joins TRBV20-1 and TRBJ1-1; D not resolved. Deletions cut 5 bases from V and 3 bases from J, with 10 bases between. This CDR3 comprises 12 residues. Germline loops: CDR1 DFQATT, CDR2 SNEGSKA (reference sequence). Here the CDR3 reads CSAWDLDTEAFF. For the CDR3, the DNA is TGCAGTGCTTGGGATCTTGACACTGAAGCTTTCTTT.

This clonotype turned up a few times. This chain connects TRBV28 to TRBJ1-5; no firm D call. The length of the CDR3 is 14 residues. Germline V lookup: CDR1 MDHEN, CDR2 SYDVKM. V was trimmed by 7 bases and J by 1 base, leaving 11 bases between them. CDR3 DNA: TGTGCCAGCAAAACAGTCGAGAGCAATCAGCCCCAGCATTTT. This gives the protein CASKTVESNQPQHF. Supplemented by reference TRBV28 and TRBJ1-5, the full variable domain reads DVKVTQSSRYLVKRTGEKVFLECVQDMDHENMFWYRQDPGLGLRLIYFSYDVKMKEKGDIPEGYSVSREKKERFSLILESASTNQTSMYLCASKTVESNQPQHFGDGTRLSIL.

This clonotype was seen a few times. DNA of the CDR3: TGTGCCAGCAGTTACTCGATGGGGTTAATGGCGAACTATGGCTACACCTTC. It codes for CASSYSMGLMANYGYTF. The chain employs TRBV6-5 and TRBJ1-2, with D uncertain. Germline loops: CDR1 MNHEY, CDR2 SVGAGI. V gave up 0 bases and J gave up 2 bases, with 16 bases separating them. This CDR3 has 17 amino acids.